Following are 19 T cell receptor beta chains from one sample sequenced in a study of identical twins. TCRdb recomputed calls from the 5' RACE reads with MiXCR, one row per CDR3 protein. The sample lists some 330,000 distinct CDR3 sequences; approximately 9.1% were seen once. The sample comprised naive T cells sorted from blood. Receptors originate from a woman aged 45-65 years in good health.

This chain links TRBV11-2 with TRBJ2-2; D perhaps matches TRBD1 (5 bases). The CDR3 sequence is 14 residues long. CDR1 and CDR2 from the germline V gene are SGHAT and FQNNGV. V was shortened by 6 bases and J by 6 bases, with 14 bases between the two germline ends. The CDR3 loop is CASRKGPRSGELFF. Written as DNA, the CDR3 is TGTGCCAGCAGAAAGGGGCCTAGGTCCGGGGAGCTGTTTTTT. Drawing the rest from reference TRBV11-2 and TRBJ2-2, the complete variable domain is EAGVAQSPRYKIIEKRQSVAFWCNPISGHATLYWYQQILGQGPKLLIQFQNNGVVDDSQLPKDRFSAERLKGVDSTLKIQPAKLEDSAVYLCASRKGPRSGELFFGEGSRLTVL.

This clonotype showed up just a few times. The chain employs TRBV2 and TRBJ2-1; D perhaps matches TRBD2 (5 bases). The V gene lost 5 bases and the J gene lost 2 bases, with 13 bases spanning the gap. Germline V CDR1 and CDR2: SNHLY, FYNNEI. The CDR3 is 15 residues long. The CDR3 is CASSRGRGTYNEQFF. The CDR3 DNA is TGTGCCAGCAGTCGAGGGAGAGGGACCTACAATGAGCAGTTCTTC.

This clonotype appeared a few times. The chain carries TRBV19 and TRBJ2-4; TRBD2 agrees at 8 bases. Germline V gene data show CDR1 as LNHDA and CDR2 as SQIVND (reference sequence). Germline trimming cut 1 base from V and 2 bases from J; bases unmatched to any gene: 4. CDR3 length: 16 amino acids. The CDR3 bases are TGTGCCAGTAGTATAGGACCGGGAGGGCCCAAAAACATTCAGTACTTC. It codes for CASSIGPGGPKNIQYF. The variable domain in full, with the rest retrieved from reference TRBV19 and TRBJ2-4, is DGGITQSPKYLFRKEGQNVTLSCEQNLNHDAMYWYRQDPGQGLRLIYYSQIVNDFQKGDIAEGYSVSREKKESFPLTVTSAQKNPTAFYLCASSIGPGGPKNIQYFGAGTRLSVL.

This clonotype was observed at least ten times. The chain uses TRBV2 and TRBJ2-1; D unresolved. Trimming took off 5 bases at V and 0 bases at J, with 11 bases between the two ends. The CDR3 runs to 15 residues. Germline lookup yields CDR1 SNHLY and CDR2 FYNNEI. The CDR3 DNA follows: TGTGCCAGCAGTACCCTTCGAAGCTCCTACAATGAGCAGTTCTTC. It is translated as CASSTLRSSYNEQFF.

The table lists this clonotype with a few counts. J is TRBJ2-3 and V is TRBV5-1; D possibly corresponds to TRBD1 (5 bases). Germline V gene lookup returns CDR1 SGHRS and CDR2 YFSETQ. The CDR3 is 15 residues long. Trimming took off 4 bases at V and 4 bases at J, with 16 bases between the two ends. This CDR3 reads CASSVTGIRADTQYF. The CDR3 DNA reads TGCGCCAGCAGCGTAACAGGAATTCGGGCAGATACGCAGTATTTT.

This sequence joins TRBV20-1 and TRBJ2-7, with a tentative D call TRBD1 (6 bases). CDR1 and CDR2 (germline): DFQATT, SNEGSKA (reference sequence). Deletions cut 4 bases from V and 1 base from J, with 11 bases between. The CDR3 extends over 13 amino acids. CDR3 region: CSATRQVSYEQYF. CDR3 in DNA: TGCAGTGCTACTAGACAGGTTTCCTACGAGCAGTACTTC.

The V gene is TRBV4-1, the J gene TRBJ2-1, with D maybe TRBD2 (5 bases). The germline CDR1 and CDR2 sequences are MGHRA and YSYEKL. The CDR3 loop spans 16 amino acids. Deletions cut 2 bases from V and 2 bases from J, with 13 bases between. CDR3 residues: CASSQHLAETYNEQFF. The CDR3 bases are TGCGCCAGCAGCCAACATCTAGCCGAGACCTACAATGAGCAGTTCTTC.

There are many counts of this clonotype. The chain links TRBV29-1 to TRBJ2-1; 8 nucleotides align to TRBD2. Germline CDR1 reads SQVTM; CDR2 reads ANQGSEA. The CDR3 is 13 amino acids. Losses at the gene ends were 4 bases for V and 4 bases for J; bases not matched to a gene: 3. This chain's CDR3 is CSVGGRNYNEQFF. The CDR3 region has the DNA TGCAGCGTTGGCGGGAGGAATTACAATGAGCAGTTCTTC.

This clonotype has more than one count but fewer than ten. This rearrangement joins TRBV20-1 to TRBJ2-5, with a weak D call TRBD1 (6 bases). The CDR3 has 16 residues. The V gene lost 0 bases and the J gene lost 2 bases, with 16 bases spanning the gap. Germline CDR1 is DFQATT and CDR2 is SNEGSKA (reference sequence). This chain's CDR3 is CSARDGTRGGQETQYF. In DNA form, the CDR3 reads TGCAGTGCTAGAGATGGGACCAGGGGCGGGCAAGAGACCCAGTACTTC.

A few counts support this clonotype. The CDR3 sequence is CASSARGDTQYF. For the CDR3, the DNA is TGCGCCAGCAGTGCAAGGGGAGATACGCAGTATTTT. This chain links TRBV10-2 with TRBJ2-3; D is perhaps TRBD1 (5 bases). Trimming took off 4 bases at V and 5 bases at J, with 7 bases between the two ends. This CDR3 has 12 residues. Germline assignment: CDR1 WSHSY and CDR2 SAAADI.

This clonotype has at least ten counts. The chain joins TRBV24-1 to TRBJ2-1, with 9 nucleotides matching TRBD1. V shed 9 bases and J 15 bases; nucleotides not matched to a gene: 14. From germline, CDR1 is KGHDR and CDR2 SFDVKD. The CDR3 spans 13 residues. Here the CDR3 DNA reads TGTGCCACCCTGGGGGGACAGGGTCCCTCATTGTTCTTC. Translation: CATLGGQGPSLFF.

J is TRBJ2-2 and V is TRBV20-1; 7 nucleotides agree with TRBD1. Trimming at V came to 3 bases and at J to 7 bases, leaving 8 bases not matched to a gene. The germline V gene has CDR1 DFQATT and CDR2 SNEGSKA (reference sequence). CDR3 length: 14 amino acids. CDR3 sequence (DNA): TGCAGTGCTAGCCCTAGGGGGCGAAGCGGGGAGCTGTTTTTT. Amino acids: CSASPRGRSGELFF.

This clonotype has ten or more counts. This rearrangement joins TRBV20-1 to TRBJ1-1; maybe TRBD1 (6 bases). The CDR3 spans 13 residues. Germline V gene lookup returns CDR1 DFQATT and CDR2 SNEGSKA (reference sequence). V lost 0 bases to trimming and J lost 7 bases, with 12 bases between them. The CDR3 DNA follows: TGCAGTGCTAGAGACAGGGGCCCCGTTGAAGCTTTCTTT. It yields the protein CSARDRGPVEAFF.

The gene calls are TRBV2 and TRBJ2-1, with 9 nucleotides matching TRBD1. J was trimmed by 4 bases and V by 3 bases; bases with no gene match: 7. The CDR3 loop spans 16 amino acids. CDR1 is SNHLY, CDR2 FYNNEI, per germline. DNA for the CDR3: TGTGCCAGCAGTGAGAGTGGGACAGGGACTTACAATGAGCAGTTCTTC. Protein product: CASSESGTGTYNEQFF.

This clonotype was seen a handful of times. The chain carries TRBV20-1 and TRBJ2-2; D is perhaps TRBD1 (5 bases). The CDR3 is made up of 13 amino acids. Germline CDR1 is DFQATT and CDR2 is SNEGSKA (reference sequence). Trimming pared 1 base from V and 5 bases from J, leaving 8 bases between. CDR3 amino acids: CSARGGRTGELFF. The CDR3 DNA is TGCAGTGCTAGAGGGGGCAGAACCGGGGAGCTGTTTTTT.

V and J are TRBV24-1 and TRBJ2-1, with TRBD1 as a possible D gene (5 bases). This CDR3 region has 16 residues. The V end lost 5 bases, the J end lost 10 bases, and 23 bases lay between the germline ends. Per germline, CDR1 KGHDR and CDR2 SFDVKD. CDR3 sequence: CATSGQGPGVWWEQFF. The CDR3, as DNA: TGTGCCACCAGTGGCCAGGGCCCTGGGGTGTGGTGGGAGCAGTTCTTC.

The CDR3 bases are TGCGCCAGCAGCCCCAGGCCGGGACTTCACAAAAACATTCAGTACTTC. This codes for CASSPRPGLHKNIQYF. The rearrangement uses TRBV4-1 and TRBJ2-4; D is possibly TRBD2 (6 bases). V was shortened by 4 bases and J by 3 bases, with 16 bases between the two germline ends. The CDR3 spans 16 residues. The germline gives CDR1 MGHRA, CDR2 YSYEKL.

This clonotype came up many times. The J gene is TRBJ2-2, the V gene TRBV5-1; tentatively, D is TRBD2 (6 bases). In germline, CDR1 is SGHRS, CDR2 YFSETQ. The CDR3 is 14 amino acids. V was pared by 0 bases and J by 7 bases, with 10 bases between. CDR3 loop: CASSLAGEDGELFF. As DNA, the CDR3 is TGCGCCAGCAGCTTGGCGGGGGAAGACGGGGAGCTGTTTTTT.

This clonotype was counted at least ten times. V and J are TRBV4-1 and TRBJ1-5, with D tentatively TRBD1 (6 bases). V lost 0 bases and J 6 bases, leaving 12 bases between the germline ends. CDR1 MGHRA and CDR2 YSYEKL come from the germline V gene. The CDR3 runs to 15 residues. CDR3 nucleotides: TGCGCCAGCAGCCAAGACTTAGGGGGACCTCAGCCCCAGCATTTT. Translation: CASSQDLGGPQPQHF.